The rows below give T cell receptor beta chains drawn from one sample of a study of T-cell reconstitution after alpha-beta-depleted transplantation in children. Each CDR3 protein is one row after TCRdb ran MiXCR on the PCR reads. Of hundreds of thousands of distinct CDR3 sequences in the sample, about 17% are singletons; the top ten hold 25% to 30%. This sample comprised PBMCs, mostly from graft donor cells, obtained 360 days after TCRalphabeta/CD19-depleted stem cell transplant. These receptors originate from a boy less than two years old who had a stem cell transplant for Wiskott-Aldrich syndrome, so the T cells may come from the graft donor. Each CDR3 is given with its conserved first and last residue. Fields, in order: CDR3 length, J gene, V gene, CDR3 protein.

>15|TRBJ2-7|TRBV7-9
CASSFDGTGVDEQYF
>14|TRBJ2-2|TRBV10-3
CAISEELDTGELFF
>16|TRBJ2-2|TRBV3-1
CASSQAGFANTGELFF
>13|TRBJ1-1|TRBV11-2
CASSLEPGTEAFF
>13|TRBJ1-2|TRBV5-1
CASGNGPNYGYTF
>16|TRBJ1-2|TRBV6-5
CASSYLTGGPNYGYTF
>11|TRBJ2-7|TRBV29-1
CSAAGPTKQYF
>16|TRBJ2-1|TRBV2
CASSKRTLEEYNEQFF
>16|TRBJ2-7|TRBV4-3
CASSQDSGTGLYEQYF
>13|TRBJ2-7|TRBV7-2
CASRSVPVGEQYF
>13|TRBJ2-3|TRBV29-1
CSVELRMTDTQYF
>13|TRBJ1-5|TRBV5-5
CASSFGVVQPQHF
>13|TRBJ2-7|TRBV29-1
CSIGDKHFYEQYF
>16|TRBJ2-2|TRBV19
CASSILASGRTGELFF
>13|TRBJ2-3|TRBV29-1
CSAVRVTGDTQYF
>15|TRBJ2-5|TRBV4-3
CASSQGPLRVGTQYF
>14|TRBJ1-1|TRBV7-9
CASSSGQGTTEAFF
>14|TRBJ1-4|TRBV7-8
CASSRTGGDEKLFF
>14|TRBJ2-5|TRBV18
CASSPWRAVETQYF
>15|TRBJ2-7|TRBV6-1
CASKRTSGRAREQYF
>13|TRBJ2-7|TRBV12-3/TRBV12-4
CASSSRQGAEQYF
>13|TRBJ2-4|TRBV28
CASSLYGKNIQYF
>15|TRBJ2-3|TRBV11-2
CASSPKGQGSDTQYF
>13|TRBJ1-3|TRBV11-2
CASSLGGRNTIYF
>14|TRBJ2-1|TRBV6-2/TRBV6-3
CATTRDSPFDEQFF
>14|TRBJ1-1|TRBV7-9
CASSARGVGTEAFF
>15|TRBJ2-1|TRBV6-5
CASSYAQTSGERQFF
>21|TRBJ2-1|TRBV11-1
CASSLAGTSGRGWASYNEQFF
>15|TRBJ2-5|TRBV5-1
CASSTGFGGQETQYF
>15|TRBJ2-1|TRBV18
CASSPDGAGGREQFF
>11|TRBJ2-5|TRBV20-1
CSAPKQETQYF